This TCR beta chain was captured by sequencing in a study of blood T cell repertoires in COVID-19. Overall study: Specimens from acute and convalescent COVID-19 originated in the United States, Italy and Spain. T cells, B-cell-depleted T cells, or PBMCs provided the cDNA or gDNA that served as material.

During active infection, Seattle patients enrolled and were then monitored through disease. J was trimmed by 5 bases and V by 0 bases; bases with no gene match: 4. This CDR3 has 15 amino acids. Germline CDR1 is SGHTA and CDR2 is FQGNSA. This clone was counted between two and nine times. Authors' analysis steps: Quantification of nucleated cells was approximated via reference gene primer amplification. Here immunoSEQ multiplex PCR was the method, and the copy in TCRdb shows in-frame clones only, minus some. The V and J calls and the clone size are those of that table, but D and trimming were determined from the DNA. The sample yields over 90,000 clones, approximately 79% seen once.

This rearrangement joins TRBV7-2 to TRBJ2-5; TRBD2 matches 9 bases. Source material: peripheral blood. This TCR was recovered from a man between 65 and 85 years old with COVID-19, enrolled during active disease. This chain's CDR3 is CASSLAGTSRETQYF. The CDR3 DNA follows: TGTGCCAGCAGCTTAGCCGGGACTAGCAGGGAGACCCAGTACTTC.